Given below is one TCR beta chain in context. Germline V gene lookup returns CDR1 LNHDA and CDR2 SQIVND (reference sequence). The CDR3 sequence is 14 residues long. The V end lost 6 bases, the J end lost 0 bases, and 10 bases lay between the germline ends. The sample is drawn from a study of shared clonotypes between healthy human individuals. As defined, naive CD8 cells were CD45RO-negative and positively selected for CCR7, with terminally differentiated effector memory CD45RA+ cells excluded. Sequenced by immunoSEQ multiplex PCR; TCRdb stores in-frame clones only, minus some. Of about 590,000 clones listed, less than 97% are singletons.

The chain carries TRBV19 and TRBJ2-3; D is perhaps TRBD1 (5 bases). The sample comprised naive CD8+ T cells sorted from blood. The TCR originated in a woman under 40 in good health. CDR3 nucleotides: TGTGCCAGTAGGGGGCGGAGTAGCACAGATACGCAGTATTTT. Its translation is CASRGRSSTDTQYF.